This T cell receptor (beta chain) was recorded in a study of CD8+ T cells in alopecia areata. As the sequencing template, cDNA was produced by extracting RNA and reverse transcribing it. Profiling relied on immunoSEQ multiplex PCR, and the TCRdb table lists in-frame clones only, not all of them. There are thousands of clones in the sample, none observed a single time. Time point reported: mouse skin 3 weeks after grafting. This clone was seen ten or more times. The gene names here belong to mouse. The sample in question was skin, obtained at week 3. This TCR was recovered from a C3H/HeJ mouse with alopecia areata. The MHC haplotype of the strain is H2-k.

Here the CDR3 reads CASSFGTGGRSSYEQYF. CDR3 DNA (partial): TGTGCCAGCAGTTTCGGGACTGGGGGGCGGAGCTCCTAT. The chain joins TRBV14 to TRBJ2-7, with 12 bases lining up with TRBD2. The read halts 4 residues ahead of the CDR3 end, with the missing end drawn from the germline J gene. Germline assignment: CDR1 SGHDT and CDR2 FRDEAV. V was clipped by 1 base and J by 0 bases; unmatched bases: 5. This CDR3 has 17 residues.